The 2 T cell receptor beta chains given below trace back to one sample, sequenced in a study of Graves' ophthalmopathy and Graves' hyperthyroidism. Amplification of the TCR beta CDR3 regions used RNA transcripts (as template). HTBI primers served in a first-round RT-PCR, which a second-round multiplex PCR followed. TCRdb reprocessed the multiplex PCR reads via MiXCR and lists one record per CDR3 protein. The table records 360,000 or so distinct CDR3 sequences, around 17% of them present only once. Sequencing input: peripheral blood. Every receptor here comes from a woman aged 18-29 years with Graves' ophthalmopathy.

This clonotype was seen at least ten times. The chain carries TRBV4-1 and TRBJ1-6; D is unclear. The CDR3 length is 17 residues. Germline values: CDR1 MGHRA, CDR2 YSYEKL. V was cut by 1 base and J by 5 bases, with 15 bases left in between. This chain's CDR3 is CASSQVRGLGHNSPLHF. The CDR3 DNA follows: TGCGCCAGCAGCCAAGTAAGAGGGTTAGGGCATAATTCACCCCTCCACTTT.

The table lists this clonotype with many counts. The J gene is TRBJ2-6, the V gene TRBV28, with 9 positions matching TRBD1. V was pared by 5 bases and J by 3 bases, with 11 bases of the junction left unmatched. This CDR3 is 18 amino acids long. Germline V gene sequence: CDR1 MDHEN, CDR2 SYDVKM. CDR3: CASSTPGTGYRGANVLTF. CDR3 sequence (DNA): TGTGCCAGCAGTACGCCCGGGACAGGGTATCGTGGGGCCAACGTCCTGACTTTC.